Following are 28 T cell receptor beta chains from one sample sequenced in a study of vaccination and CD4 T cells after COVID-19. Cultured CD4+ T cells had their DNA profiled by the Oncomine TCR Beta short-read assay. TCRdb reprocessed the PCR reads with MiXCR, giving one entry per CDR3 protein. The repertoire consists of around 4,200 distinct CDR3 sequences, with more than 35% occurring once and the leading ten covering over 50%. Described treatment: approximately nine-day PBMC culture with coronavirus spike peptide pools or control peptides (ViraFEST assay). No antigen has been assigned to these receptors. The sample consisted of CD4+ T cells from blood, cultured in vitro, taken after SARS-CoV-2 vaccination. The receptors were gathered from a human donor who had recovered from COVID-19.

By proportion, this clonotype is medium-sized. The chain is built from TRBV20-1 and TRBJ1-2; D remains ambiguous. The CDR3 covers 14 residues. The V end was cut by 6 bases, the J end by 5 bases, with 19 bases between. CDR1 is DFQATT and CDR2 is SNEGSKA in the germline V gene (reference sequence). As DNA, the CDR3 is TGCAGTGCCCTATCCCGGGGAGTAGGGTATGGCTACACCTTC. Its translation: CSALSRGVGYGYTF.

This clonotype appeared a few times. V is TRBV20-1 and J is TRBJ1-1; possibly TRBD1 for D (6 bases). V dropped 3 bases and J dropped 5 bases, with 16 bases sitting between them. The CDR3 loop spans 14 amino acids. In germline, CDR1 is DFQATT, CDR2 SNEGSKA (reference sequence). The CDR3 nucleotides are TGCAGTGCTAGGGTCTACACAGGGCCTACTGAAGCTTTCTTT. Encoded protein: CSARVYTGPTEAFF.

The chain links TRBV20-1 to TRBJ2-1; a possible D gene is TRBD1 (6 bases). This CDR3 region has 14 residues. The V end was cut by 1 base, the J end by 9 bases, with 16 bases between. Germline CDR1 and CDR2: DFQATT and SNEGSKA (reference sequence). The CDR3 DNA sequence: TGCAGTGCTAGAGGTCCACAGGGATCGGGTGAGCAGTTCTTC. It translates to CSARGPQGSGEQFF.

The chain links TRBV21-1 to TRBJ1-1; the table's D call TRBD1 went unverified against the DNA. TRBV21-1 represents a pseudogene. The CDR3 is 16 residues long. The CDR3 sequence: CASSKGDGQFATEAFF. The CDR3 nucleotides read TGTGCCAGCAGCAAAGGAGATGGACAGTTTGCTACTGAAGCTTTCTTT.

The chain employs TRBV11-3 and TRBJ2-1, with D possibly being TRBD2 (6 bases). There are 14 residues in the CDR3. Germline values: CDR1 SGHNT, CDR2 YENEEA. The V end lost 5 bases, the J end lost 6 bases, and 14 bases lay between the germline ends. As DNA, the CDR3 is TGTGCCAGCAGCGTCGGGAGAGGGAGCAATGAGCAGTTCTTC. As protein: CASSVGRGSNEQFF.

As DNA, the CDR3 is TGTGCCAGTAGTATGAACAGGGGAATCGGGGAGACCCAGTACTTC. The encoded protein is CASSMNRGIGETQYF. V usage is TRBV19 and J usage is TRBJ2-5; 7 nucleotides match TRBD1. Unmatched junction bases numbered 9, after V lost 3 bases and J lost 5 bases. Per the germline V gene, CDR1 is LNHDA and CDR2 is SQIVND (reference sequence). The CDR3 spans 15 residues.

The chain couples TRBV7-9 to TRBJ2-2; D ambiguous. The ends were cut back, 2 bases at V and 0 bases at J, with 4 bases in the middle. CDR1 and CDR2 (germline): SEHNR, FQNEAQ (reference sequence). This CDR3 spans 14 amino acids. CDR3 region: CASSLPANTGELFF. The CDR3 DNA reads as TGTGCCAGCAGCTTACCCGCGAACACCGGGGAGCTGTTTTTT.

This chain uses TRBV18 with TRBJ1-2, with D hard to call. In germline, CDR1 is KGHSH, CDR2 LQKENI. The length of the CDR3 is 14 residues. Trimming took 6 bases from V and 2 from J, leaving 13 bases between them. CDR3 DNA sequence: TGTGCCAGCTCCCCCATAACAGCGAACTATGGCTACACCTTC. Its protein is CASSPITANYGYTF. Based on the CDR3 plus reference TRBV18 and TRBJ1-2, the full variable domain is NAGVMQNPRHLVRRRGQEARLRCSPMKGHSHVYWYRQLPEEGLKFMVYLQKENIIDESGMPKERFSAEFPKEGPSILRIQQVVRGDSAAYFCASSPITANYGYTFGSGTRLTVV.

The chain uses TRBV28 and TRBJ2-2; TRBD2 matches 10 bases. The germline CDR1 and CDR2 sequences are MDHEN and SYDVKM. After removal of 6 bases from V and 2 bases from J, the junction contained 9 bases not matched to a gene. CDR3 length: 17 residues. The DNA of the CDR3 is TGTGCCAGCAGCCAACCTACTAGCGGGGTTAACACCGGGGAGCTGTTTTTT. It encodes CASSQPTSGVNTGELFF.

This clonotype has a handful of counts. The chain combines TRBV6-5 with TRBJ1-2; D not certain. The germline V and J ends were trimmed by 0 bases and 3 bases, with 8 bases remaining between them. The CDR3 is made up of 14 amino acids. Looked up from germline, CDR1 is MNHEY and CDR2 is SVGAGI. CDR3 region: CASSYSTSDYGYTF. The CDR3 DNA reads TGTGCCAGCAGTTACTCCACATCGGACTATGGCTACACCTTC.

This clonotype was seen a handful of times. CDR3 protein: CASSEGGRNTEAFF. CDR3 nucleotide sequence: TGTGCCAGCAGTGAGGGGGGACGGAACACTGAAGCTTTCTTT. The chain employs TRBV25-1 and TRBJ1-1; TRBD1 is a possible D gene (5 bases). Trimming removed 3 bases from V and 1 base from J, with 9 bases in between. This CDR3 is built from 14 residues. Germline V gene data show CDR1 as MGHDK and CDR2 as SYGVNS.

The V call is TRBV6-5, the J call TRBJ2-7, with 9 bases fitting TRBD1. Germline V gives CDR1 MNHEY, CDR2 SVGAGI. The V segment lost 2 bases and the J segment 4 bases; nucleotides outside the gene matches: 6. This CDR3 has 15 amino acids. The CDR3 protein is CASSYKGQGTYEQYF. The CDR3 DNA follows: TGTGCCAGCAGTTACAAGGGACAGGGCACTTACGAGCAGTACTTC.

The rearrangement links TRBV24-1 to TRBJ1-2, with D perhaps TRBD1 (5 bases). The CDR3 is 14 residues long. Germline-derived CDR1 and CDR2 are KGHDR and SFDVKD. Deletions cut 2 bases from V and 6 bases from J, with 12 bases between. Here the CDR3 DNA reads TGTGCCACCAGTGATTATGAGACAGCAGATGGCTACACCTTC. Residues: CATSDYETADGYTF.

This clonotype was counted only a few times. The CDR3 DNA reads TGCAGTGCTAGGGATCGGGTTCCAGGCACAGATACGCAGTATTTT. The encoded protein is CSARDRVPGTDTQYF. V usage is TRBV20-1 and J usage is TRBJ2-3; D is unresolved. The V end was cut by 3 bases, the J end by 1 base, with 14 bases between. This CDR3 is built from 15 residues. The germline gives CDR1 DFQATT, CDR2 SNEGSKA (reference sequence).

The chain carries TRBV28 and TRBJ2-5; 12 bases agree with TRBD1. Germline lookup yields CDR1 MDHEN and CDR2 SYDVKM. This CDR3 is 18 amino acids long. V shed 6 bases and J 0 bases; nucleotides not matched to a gene: 11. This CDR3 reads CASSKGQGARSDQETQYF. CDR3 nucleotide sequence: TGTGCCAGCAGCAAGGGACAGGGGGCGAGATCGGACCAAGAGACCCAGTACTTC.

This clonotype has only a few counts. J is TRBJ1-1 and V is TRBV25-1; 9 nucleotides line up with TRBD1. Losses at the gene ends were 6 bases for V and 6 bases for J; bases not matched to a gene: 8. Per the germline V gene, CDR1 is MGHDK and CDR2 is SYGVNS. The CDR3 sequence is 14 residues long. The CDR3 protein is CASSRNRGRPEAFF. The CDR3 DNA reads as TGTGCCAGCAGCAGGAACAGGGGGCGTCCTGAAGCTTTCTTT.

This sequence joins TRBV20-1 and TRBJ1-2; D is undetermined. The ends were cut back, 0 bases at V and 3 bases at J, with 11 bases in the middle. This CDR3 region has 14 residues. Germline CDR1 is DFQATT and CDR2 is SNEGSKA (reference sequence). The CDR3 protein is CSARDPEEYYGYTF. The CDR3 coding sequence is TGCAGTGCTAGAGATCCAGAGGAATACTATGGCTACACCTTC.

CDR3 protein: CASSWNNRDSRGYTF. The CDR3 DNA sequence: TGCGCCAGCAGCTGGAATAATAGGGACAGCAGGGGCTACACCTTC. The gene calls are TRBV5-1 and TRBJ1-2; TRBD1 matches 7 bases. Germline trimming cut 3 bases from V and 8 bases from J; bases unmatched to any gene: 13. Germline V gene sequence: CDR1 SGHRS, CDR2 YFSETQ. The length of the CDR3 is 15 residues.

This chain links TRBV20-1 with TRBJ1-1, with a possible D match to TRBD1 (6 bases). The CDR3 is 13 residues long. CDR1 and CDR2 (germline): DFQATT, SNEGSKA (reference sequence). Trimming took off 7 bases at V and 0 bases at J, with 12 bases between the two ends. For the CDR3, the DNA is TGCAGTGTCCGGGACATCCTGAACACTGAAGCTTTCTTT. This gives the protein CSVRDILNTEAFF.

V usage is TRBV2 and J usage is TRBJ1-5; 8 bases agree with TRBD1. This CDR3 has 14 residues. With V trimmed by 4 bases and J by 7 bases, 6 bases remained unmatched. Germline CDR1 reads SNHLY; CDR2 reads FYNNEI. CDR3: CASSGAGGLQPQHF. The CDR3, as DNA: TGTGCCAGCAGTGGGGCAGGGGGCTTACAGCCCCAGCATTTT.

The chain is built from TRBV6-1 and TRBJ2-4; D is unclear. The CDR3 runs to 12 residues. CDR1 is MNHNS, CDR2 SASEGT, per germline. V was pared by 4 bases and J by 4 bases, with 5 bases between. The CDR3 is CASSVPKNIQYF. The DNA of the CDR3 is TGTGCCAGCAGTGTCCCGAAAAACATTCAGTACTTC.

This clonotype has only one observation. The V call is TRBV6-1, the J call TRBJ2-1; TRBD2 agrees at 12 bases. Per the germline V gene, CDR1 is MNHNS and CDR2 is SASEGT. The CDR3 has 17 amino acids. Trimming at V came to 2 bases and at J to 8 bases, leaving 10 bases not matched to a gene. In DNA form, the CDR3 reads TGTGCCAGCAGTGAATCTCTAGCGGGAGGGCCGGGGGATGAGCAGTTCTTC. Residues: CASSESLAGGPGDEQFF.

The rearrangement uses TRBV2 and TRBJ1-2; a possible D gene is TRBD1 (5 bases). The germline V and J ends were trimmed by 6 bases and 4 bases, with 9 bases remaining between them. The CDR3 is made up of 12 amino acids. The germline V gene encodes CDR1 SNHLY and CDR2 FYNNEI. This CDR3 reads CASRVGGYGYTF. CDR3 nucleotides: TGTGCCAGCAGGGTTGGGGGCTATGGCTACACCTTC.

This clonotype was detected once. The chain uses TRBV9 and TRBJ2-5; D is tentatively TRBD1 or TRBD2 (7 bases each). There are 16 residues in the CDR3. Per germline, CDR1 SGDLS and CDR2 YYNGEE. V lost 0 bases, J lost 4 bases, and 16 bases lay in between. The DNA for the CDR3 is TGTGCCAGCAGCGTAGAAGGAGGGGGCGGGGGAGAGACCCAGTACTTC. Encoded protein: CASSVEGGGGGETQYF.

This clonotype appeared a few times. The chain has TRBV19 and TRBJ1-2; perhaps TRBD1 as D (6 bases). V shed 6 bases and J shed 5 bases, with 19 bases lying between them. The CDR3 is 15 amino acids. Germline loops: CDR1 LNHDA, CDR2 SQIVND (reference sequence). CDR3 bases: TGTGCCAGTAGCCGAGACAGACCCGGACAGTATGGCTACACCTTC. Protein sequence: CASSRDRPGQYGYTF.

This chain connects TRBV6-1 to TRBJ2-7, with a possible D match to TRBD2 (7 bases). The CDR3 extends over 15 amino acids. The ends were cut back, 6 bases at V and 3 bases at J, with 18 bases in the middle. Germline V gives CDR1 MNHNS, CDR2 SASEGT. The CDR3 coding sequence is TGTGCCAGCAGAGCACCTAGCGGAGGGGGCTACGAGCAGTACTTC. This codes for CASRAPSGGGYEQYF.

This sequence joins TRBV2 and TRBJ1-6, with unresolved D. Trimming stripped 7 bases from V and 7 bases from J, with 11 bases between. Germline assignment: CDR1 SNHLY and CDR2 FYNNEI. The CDR3 runs to 13 residues. The CDR3 is CASTPGGNSPLHF. The CDR3 coding sequence is TGTGCCAGCACTCCGGGAGGCAATTCACCCCTCCACTTT.

Only a few counts were recorded for this clonotype. The chain carries TRBV24-1 and TRBJ2-5; unclear D gene. This CDR3 comprises 12 residues. CDR1 is KGHDR, CDR2 SFDVKD, per germline. The V and J ends lost 7 bases and 0 bases respectively, with 5 bases between them. CDR3 sequence (DNA): TGTGCCACCAGGGGTAACCAAGAGACCCAGTACTTC. Its protein is CATRGNQETQYF.